This record looks at one TCR beta chain sequence and its context. Its antigen remains undetermined. No per-base quality is available; no much larger clone lies one base away. The data belong to a study of T cell responses to AZD1222 COVID-19 vaccine (dated by TCRdb to the early 2020s). About the investigation overall: AZD1222 recipients given second doses at about 4 weeks or at about 12 weeks were pooled, since spike-specific TCR depth and breadth were not found to differ between the two schedules. A total of 233 trial participants underwent TCR sequencing, of whom approximately 200 had received two doses of AZD1222 and 26 had received two doses of the MenACWY control vaccine. Trial participants were enrolled by age into 18-55, 56-69 and 70-plus year subgroups, with roughly 150, 30 and 60 TCR-sequenced participants respectively. What the authors observed across the whole study: The 56-69-year group was small, and its depth increase did not reach significance, likely because of low power. Most participants were white British and females outnumbered males, and the authors suggested that clonal diversity may have been underestimated. Conclusions about previously exposed vaccinees are limited because only six or seven AZD1222 recipients were SARS-CoV-2 seropositive at baseline. Vaccine-associated CD4 TCRs spanned the whole spike protein, with dominant responses in regions 160-218 and 743-854. Because no day 14 peak-response samples were available, the repertoires could be characterized only after the peak T cell response. A significant rise in spike-specific TCR breadth and depth was observed after two AZD1222 doses relative to day 0 and relative to MenACWY recipients. Reportedly, almost half of the unique spike-specific TCRs recognized epitopes lying outside the regions that are mutated in the B.1.351 and B.1.1.7 variants.

Including the terminal cysteine and phenylalanine, the CDR3 comprises 13 residues. Only the CDR3 DNA stays, 39 bases, in frame from base 1. V is cut by 4 bases and J by 7 bases, and the space between the germline ends is 11 bases. For CDR1 and CDR2, the germline V gene (reference sequence) lists LGHDT and YNNKEL. This specimen's time point label, per the study, means: baseline before first vaccination. The vaccinee samples were drawn from two UK trials, COV001 and COV002, one of which was a single-blind randomized controlled phase 2/3 trial testing AZD1222 (ChAdOx1 nCoV-19) in healthy adults. For TCRbeta chain sequencing, PBMC samples from trial participants were taken at day 0 and at day 28 after the second dose. The CDR3 regions of human TCRbeta chains were analyzed by immunosequencing. Turning to the authors' computational methods: TCRs in the repertoires were compared against a reference library of SARS-CoV-2-specific TCRs that had been generated with the MIRA antigen-specificity platform. Breadth was defined as the fraction of unique TCRs that were SARS-CoV-2-associated. Depth was defined as the fraction of total T cells that were SARS-CoV-2-associated. Using the MIRA data, each spike-specific TCR was mapped to the spike region that the TCR reacts to and placed in a CD4 or CD8 class. Log10-transformed breadth and depth values were compared by one-way ANOVA with Sidak's multiple comparisons tests. Held by TCRdb, this immuneACCESS table contains in-frame sequences only and omits some clones. Under half of the omission traces to an unresolved V gene where checked; the cause of the rest is unknown. The DNA was the basis for D and trimming; V, J and clone size are from that table. Counted in this sample were some 180,000 clones; approximately 92% of them appeared once. 1% to 1.5% of the sample belongs to the ten largest clones.

This TCR came from an adult in good health. Sequences were derived from peripheral blood, sampled on day 0 of AZD1222 vaccination. Recombination joined TRBV3-1 (or the pseudogene TRBV3-2) with TRBJ2-1; the D gene is not confidently resolved. The DNA sequence is as follows: TGTGCCAGCAGCCTTGGGTATCGGAATGAGCAGTTCTTC. This yields the protein CASSLGYRNEQFF.